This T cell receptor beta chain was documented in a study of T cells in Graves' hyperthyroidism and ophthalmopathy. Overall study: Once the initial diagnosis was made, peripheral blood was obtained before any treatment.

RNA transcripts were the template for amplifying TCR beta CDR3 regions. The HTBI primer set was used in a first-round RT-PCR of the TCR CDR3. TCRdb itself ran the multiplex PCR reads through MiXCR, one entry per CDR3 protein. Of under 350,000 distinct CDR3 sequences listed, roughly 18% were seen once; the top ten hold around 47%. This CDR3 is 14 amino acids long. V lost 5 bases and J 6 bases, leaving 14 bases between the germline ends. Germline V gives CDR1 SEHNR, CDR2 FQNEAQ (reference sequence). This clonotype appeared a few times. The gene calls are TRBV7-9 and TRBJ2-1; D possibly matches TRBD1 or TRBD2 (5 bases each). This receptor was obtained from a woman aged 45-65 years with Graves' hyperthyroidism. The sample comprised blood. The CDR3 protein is CASSTSGTVNEQFF. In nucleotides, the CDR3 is TGTGCCAGCAGCACCTCCGGGACCGTCAATGAGCAGTTCTTC.